This T cell receptor (beta chain) is from a study of blood T cell repertoires in COVID-19 (dated by TCRdb to between 2020 and 2021). Context from the whole study: Samples from collaborators originated in the United States, Italy and Spain and spanned both the acute and convalescent phases of COVID-19. The prospective study material was composed of cDNA or gDNA derived from T cells, B-cell-depleted T cells, or PBMCs. Deeply sampled blood TCRbeta repertoires from subjects exposed to, actively infected with, or recovered from COVID-19 were included in the dataset. The repertoires were made available in a free public database intended to serve as a resource for research on the immune response to SARS-CoV-2. The samples were drawn from the first 160 participants of the ongoing ImmuneRACE study and from about 1,200 subjects provided by 6 global collaborators. Sample metadata almost always included a de-identified subject ID, COVID-19 status, age in years and sex. Where available, HLA class I and class II types were obtained from metadata supplied by the sample provider rather than from assay-based typing.

A distance of 14 bases separates the germline ends of V and J, which lose 3 bases and 2 bases respectively. Looking up the germline V gene (reference sequence) yields CDR1 GTSNPN and CDR2 SVGIG. From its cysteine to its phenylalanine, the CDR3 spans 14 amino acids. Only CDR3 DNA is held: 42 bases, read in frame from base 1. For this clone: It has no known antigen specificity. Per-nucleotide qualities are absent, and no much larger clonotype sits a single base away.

Summary of the overall study and its limitations: Clinical and demographic metadata were provided uncurated, with the amount varying by source and participant.

TCRbeta CDR3 regions were amplified from genomic DNA using the immunoSEQ Assay, a bias-controlled multiplex PCR. The authors processed their data as follows. The number of nucleated cells in each sample was estimated from the amplification of reference gene primers within the assay. To quantify the absolute abundance of each unique TCRbeta CDR3 rearrangement, sequence reads were collapsed and filtered. Productive Simpson clonality was computed per sample as the square root of Simpson's diversity index over productive rearrangements. Held by TCRdb, this immuneACCESS table contains in-frame sequences only and omits some clones. Under half of the omission traces to an unresolved V gene where checked; the cause of the rest is unknown. The V and J calls and clone size come from that table; D and trimming were worked out from the DNA. A total of about 200,000 clones appear in this sample, about 85% of them only once. The ten top clones hold roughly 18% of the sample.

One collaborating source in Seattle enrolled patients during active infection and followed them longitudinally through the course of disease. Each collaborating institution followed its own protocols to collect whole blood in K2EDTA tubes. For TCRbeta analysis, collaborators shipped samples in one of three forms: frozen whole blood, isolated PBMCs, or DNA extracted from either of those sample types. This TCR was recovered from a person aged 65-85 years with COVID-19, enrolled during active disease. The rearrangement joined TRBV30 to TRBJ2-7, and the D gene may be TRBD2, 7 bases matching. Sequencing was done on a sample of peripheral blood. The CDR3 protein sequence reads: CAWRFGGPPYEQYF. The DNA sequence is as follows: TGTGCCTGGAGGTTCGGGGGGCCCCCCTACGAGCAGTACTTC.